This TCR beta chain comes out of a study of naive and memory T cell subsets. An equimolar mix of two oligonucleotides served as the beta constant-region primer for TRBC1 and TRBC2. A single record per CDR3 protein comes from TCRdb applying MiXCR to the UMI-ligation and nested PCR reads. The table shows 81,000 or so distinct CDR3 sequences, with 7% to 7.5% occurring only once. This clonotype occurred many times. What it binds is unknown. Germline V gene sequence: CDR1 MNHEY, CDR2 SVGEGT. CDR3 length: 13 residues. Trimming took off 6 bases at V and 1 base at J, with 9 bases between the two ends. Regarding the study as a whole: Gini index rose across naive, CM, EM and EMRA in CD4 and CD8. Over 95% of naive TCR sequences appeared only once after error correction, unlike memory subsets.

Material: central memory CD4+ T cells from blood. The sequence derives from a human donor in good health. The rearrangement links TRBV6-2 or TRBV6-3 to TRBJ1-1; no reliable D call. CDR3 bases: TGTGCCAGCAGGACACAGACGAACACTGAAGCTTTCTTT. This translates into CASRTQTNTEAFF.